Each of the 22 T cell receptor beta chains below was sequenced from the same sample in a study of Graves' ophthalmopathy and Graves' hyperthyroidism. TCR beta CDR3 amplification used RNA transcripts. Investigators did first-round RT-PCR with HTBI primers, then second-round multiplex PCR. MiXCR, run by TCRdb on the multiplex PCR reads, gives a single entry per CDR3 protein. Seen here are roughly 1.1 million distinct CDR3 sequences, about 38% observed once, and the top ten hold 11%. Sequencing input: peripheral blood or thyroid tissue (not recorded which). The receptors come from an adult man with Graves' hyperthyroidism.

This clonotype was found many times. The chain carries TRBV7-2 and TRBJ1-4; D is unclear. CDR3 size: 15 residues. V was trimmed by 2 bases and J by 0 bases, leaving 7 bases between them. Germline V CDR1 and CDR2: SGHTA, FQGNSA. The CDR3 region has the DNA TGTGCCAGCAGCTTACAGAAGACAACTAATGAAAAACTGTTTTTT. Its translation is CASSLQKTTNEKLFF. The complete variable domain, with remaining parts taken from reference TRBV7-2 and TRBJ1-4, reads GAGVSQSPSNKVTEKGKDVELRCDPISGHTALYWYRQSLGQGLEFLIYFQGNSAPDKSGLPSDRFSAERTGGSVSTLTIQRTQQEDSAVYLCASSLQKTTNEKLFFGSGTQLSVL.

This clonotype was picked up many times. A read error may produce the germline difference seen at one junction end. CDR3 in amino acids: CASSSTTVSHEQYF. For the CDR3, the DNA is TGTGCCAGCAGCTCAACGACAGTCTCCCACGAGCAGTACTTC. The rearrangement links TRBV7-9 to TRBJ2-7; the D gene is possibly TRBD1 (5 bases). The CDR3 totals 14 residues. The germline V gene has CDR1 SEHNR and CDR2 FQNEAQ (reference sequence).

This clonotype was counted between two and nine times. The chain carries TRBV27 and TRBJ1-5, with D possibly TRBD1 on 5 matching bases. The V end was cut by 0 bases, the J end by 7 bases, with 13 bases between. The CDR3 spans 15 residues. Germline V gene lookup returns CDR1 MNHEY and CDR2 SMNVEV (reference sequence). The CDR3 loop is CASSLSTGEGQPQHF. The DNA for the CDR3 is TGTGCCAGCAGTTTATCTACGGGGGAGGGACAGCCCCAGCATTTT.

This clonotype showed up many times. The rearrangement links TRBV6-5 to TRBJ1-1; a weak D match, TRBD1 (5 bases). Germline-derived CDR1 and CDR2 are MNHEY and SVGAGI. The germline V and J ends were trimmed by 1 base and 4 bases, with 7 bases remaining between them. CDR3 length: 13 residues. The CDR3 DNA follows: TGTGCCAGCAGTTACTGGCAGGGCACTGAAGCTTTCTTT. The encoded protein is CASSYWQGTEAFF.

This clonotype was seen many times. The rearrangement links TRBV7-9 to TRBJ1-1, with a possible D match to TRBD1 (6 bases). Germline CDR1 SEHNR, CDR2 FQNEAQ (reference sequence). The CDR3 contains 15 residues. Trimming cost V 2 bases and J 6 bases, with 16 bases left between them. CDR3 coding DNA: TGTGCCAGCAGCTTATTTCAGGGGTCCCAGGCTGAAGCTTTCTTT. As protein: CASSLFQGSQAEAFF.

The chain employs TRBV10-2 and TRBJ1-1; a possible D gene is TRBD1 (5 bases). CDR1 is WSHSY, CDR2 SAAADI, per germline. The germline V and J ends were trimmed by 3 bases and 1 base, with 18 bases remaining between them. The CDR3 is made up of 17 amino acids. CDR3 loop: CASSERRAAGTNTEAFF. Written as DNA, the CDR3 is TGCGCCAGCAGTGAACGTAGGGCGGCAGGGACGAACACTGAAGCTTTCTTT.

V and J are TRBV25-1 and TRBJ1-4, with D possibly TRBD1 on 6 matching bases. Looked up from germline, CDR1 is MGHDK and CDR2 is SYGVNS. This CDR3 spans 14 amino acids. V shed 2 bases and J shed 5 bases, with 9 bases lying between them. The CDR3 bases are TGTGCCAGCAGTGAAGGACAGAGGAATGAAAAACTGTTTTTT. It yields the protein CASSEGQRNEKLFF.

V gene TRBV10-3 combines with J gene TRBJ1-2; TRBD1 is a possible D gene (6 bases). CDR1 and CDR2 from the germline V gene are ENHRY and SYGVKD. Deletions cut 11 bases from V and 3 bases from J, with 16 bases between. The CDR3 extends over 13 amino acids. CDR3 DNA sequence: TGTGCCGTCCAGGGGTTAGGGTACTATGGCTACACCTTC. Translation: CAVQGLGYYGYTF.

In this sample, this clonotype turned up many times. This sequence joins TRBV19 and TRBJ1-4; D call uncertain. Germline V gene lookup returns CDR1 LNHDA and CDR2 SQIVND (reference sequence). The CDR3 loop spans 14 amino acids. V lost 6 bases and J lost 8, with 16 bases in between. CDR3 protein: CASSSTEDWEKLFF. CDR3 bases: TGTGCCAGTAGCTCAACCGAGGATTGGGAAAAACTGTTTTTT.

About this clonotype itself: An end of the junction differs from the germline gene, which may be a read error. The chain employs TRBV19 and TRBJ2-6; TRBD1 is a possible D gene (5 bases). The CDR3 loop spans 8 amino acids. Per germline, CDR1 LNHDA and CDR2 SQIVND (reference sequence). The chain's CDR3 is CASSVQGF. The CDR3 region has the DNA TGTGCCAGTAGTGTCCAGGGATTC.

In this sample, this clonotype turned up many times. V is TRBV19 and J is TRBJ1-5, with D tentatively TRBD1 (5 bases). The germline V and J ends were trimmed by 9 bases and 7 bases, with 19 bases remaining between them. Germline V gene sequence: CDR1 LNHDA, CDR2 SQIVND (reference sequence). The length of the CDR3 is 14 residues. CDR3 DNA sequence: TGTGCCAGCAACCCCCAGGGAGACGGACAGCCCCAGCATTTT. It yields the protein CASNPQGDGQPQHF.

This clonotype was detected many times. This sequence joins TRBV11-2 and TRBJ1-6; no firm D call. Trimming took off 0 bases at V and 10 bases at J, with 4 bases between the two ends. CDR1 SGHAT and CDR2 FQNNGV come from the germline V gene. The length of the CDR3 is 12 residues. CDR3 in DNA: TGTGCCAGCAGCTTAGAGTACTCACCCCTCCACTTT. It specifies CASSLEYSPLHF.

The rearrangement uses TRBV15 and TRBJ2-3, with a possible D match to TRBD2 (5 bases). Germline CDR1 and CDR2: LNHNV and YYDKDF (reference sequence). V gave up 0 bases and J gave up 6 bases, with 10 bases separating them. The CDR3 extends over 14 amino acids. CDR3 sequence: CATSRDRGSDTQYF. The CDR3 nucleotides are TGTGCCACCAGCAGAGATCGAGGGAGCGATACGCAGTATTTT.

For this clonotype: Sequence at one end of the junction differs from germline and may be a read error. This chain joins TRBV24-1 and TRBJ2-2; D uncertain. The CDR3 totals 17 residues. The germline CDR1 and CDR2 sequences are KGHDR and SFDVKD. The CDR3 DNA reads TGTGCCAGCAGTTTTGGTCGAGGTGAAGGGAAGGCCGGGGAGCTGTTTTTT. It translates to CASSFGRGEGKAGELFF.

This clonotype showed up many times. This chain links TRBV20-1 with TRBJ2-7; D possibly matches TRBD1 or TRBD2 (5 bases each). This CDR3 has 13 residues. Germline-derived CDR1 and CDR2 are DFQATT and SNEGSKA (reference sequence). The V end lost 2 bases, the J end lost 3 bases, and 11 bases lay between the germline ends. CDR3 bases: TGCAGTGCTAGACTGGGGACCAACTACGAGCAGTACTTC. Protein: CSARLGTNYEQYF.

This clonotype came up a few times. V gene TRBV27 combines with J gene TRBJ1-2, with a possible D match to TRBD1 (5 bases). Germline loops: CDR1 MNHEY, CDR2 SMNVEV (reference sequence). V lost 1 base and J lost 3, with 9 bases in between. This CDR3 has 14 amino acids. The CDR3 loop reads CASSLWGTHYGYTF. The DNA of the CDR3 is TGTGCCAGCAGTTTATGGGGGACCCACTATGGCTACACCTTC.

This clonotype occurred many times. This may be a read error, as it is one base from a much larger clone. V and J are TRBV7-6 and TRBJ1-1, with D possibly TRBD1 on 6 matching bases. The V gene's germline CDR1 is SGHVS and CDR2 FNYEAQ. This CDR3 region has 14 residues. Trimming stripped 5 bases from V and 1 base from J, with 11 bases between. CDR3 in DNA: TGTGCCAGCAGCACCGGACAGTGGAACACTGAAGCTTTCTTT. The encoded protein is CASSTGQWNTEAFF.

This clonotype was picked up many times. The CDR3 DNA reads as TGCGCCAGCCAGGGACCCCCGAGCTCCTACGAGCAGTACTTC. Protein product: CASQGPPSSYEQYF. V and J are TRBV10-2 and TRBJ2-7; D may correspond to TRBD1 or TRBD2 (5 bases each). This CDR3 comprises 14 residues. The germline V and J ends were trimmed by 8 bases and 0 bases, with 14 bases remaining between them. CDR1 is WSHSY, CDR2 SAAADI, per germline.

Concerning this clonotype itself: Just one base apart from a much larger clone, this may be a read error. V and J are TRBV9 and TRBJ1-4, with a tentative D call TRBD1 (5 bases). CDR1 and CDR2 (germline): SGDLS, YYNGEE. The CDR3 loop spans 15 amino acids. CDR3 DNA: TGTGCCGGCAGCGTAGAGGGACGGCCCAATGAAAAACTGTTTTTT. Translation gives CAGSVEGRPNEKLFF. The full variable domain, rest sourced from reference TRBV9 and TRBJ1-4, is DSGVTQTPKHLITATGQRVTLRCSPRSGDLSVYWYQQSLDQGLQFLIQYYNGEERAKGNILERFSAQQFPDLHSELNLSSLELGDSALYFCAGSVEGRPNEKLFFGSGTQLSVL.

The sample holds many counts of this clonotype. V usage is TRBV7-9 and J usage is TRBJ2-5, with D hard to call. Trimming pared 6 bases from V and 2 bases from J, leaving 13 bases between. In germline, CDR1 is SEHNR, CDR2 FQNEAQ (reference sequence). CDR3 length: 14 amino acids. CDR3 bases: TGTGCCAGCAGTCCACATACTGTACAAGAGACCCAGTACTTC. The encoded protein is CASSPHTVQETQYF.

This clonotype was picked up a small number of times. The chain carries TRBV12-3 or TRBV12-4 and TRBJ1-5; D is undetermined. V was trimmed by 10 bases and J by 0 bases, leaving 7 bases between them. The CDR3 has 12 residues. The CDR3, as DNA: TGTGCCACCCAGTATAGCAATCAGCCCCAGCATTTT. It yields the protein CATQYSNQPQHF.

This clonotype was counted at least ten times. V is TRBV20-1 and J is TRBJ2-5; TRBD1 aligns across 8 bases. This CDR3 has 13 residues. Germline assignment: CDR1 DFQATT and CDR2 SNEGSKA (reference sequence). With V trimmed by 6 bases and J by 1 base, 4 bases remained unmatched. The CDR3 sequence is CSAQDRGQETQYF. CDR3 bases: TGCAGTGCACAAGACAGGGGCCAAGAGACCCAGTACTTC.